The 21 T cell receptor beta chains listed next were all sequenced from one sample in a study of shared clonotypes between healthy human individuals. Libraries were prepared by immunoSEQ multiplex PCR; TCRdb keeps only in-frame clonotypes and omits some of them. This table holds around 600,000 clones, about 95% found once. CD45RO-negative cells were positively selected for CCR7, leaving out terminally differentiated effector memory CD45RA+ cells. The sequenced sample was naive CD8+ T cells sorted from blood. The receptors shown here come from a woman in her thirties in good health.

This rearrangement joins TRBV28 to TRBJ2-7, with 9 nucleotides matching TRBD1. V dropped 5 bases and J dropped 3; count of bases not matched to a gene: 11. The CDR3 is made up of 16 amino acids. CDR1 and CDR2 (germline): MDHEN, SYDVKM. CDR3 nucleotide sequence: TGTGCCAGCAGTCCCCCCCGGGGACAGGGTGACTACGAGCAGTACTTC. Translation: CASSPPRGQGDYEQYF.

The CDR3 DNA sequence: TGTGCCAGCAGCTTAGCCCTAGCATGGGGGTTCAACACCGGGGAGCTGTTTTTT. Amino acids: CASSLALAWGFNTGELFF. V usage is TRBV11-2 and J usage is TRBJ2-2; D assignment may be TRBD1 or TRBD2 (5 bases each). V was shortened by 1 base and J by 2 bases, with 17 bases between the two germline ends. Per the germline V gene, CDR1 is SGHAT and CDR2 is FQNNGV. The CDR3 is 18 residues long. Based on the CDR3 plus reference TRBV11-2 and TRBJ2-2, the full variable domain is EAGVAQSPRYKIIEKRQSVAFWCNPISGHATLYWYQQILGQGPKLLIQFQNNGVVDDSQLPKDRFSAERLKGVDSTLKIQPAKLEDSAVYLCASSLALAWGFNTGELFFGEGSRLTVL.

The chain couples TRBV27 to TRBJ2-3, with D unresolved. Germline CDR1 and CDR2: MNHEY and SMNVEV (reference sequence). The CDR3 spans 12 residues. Trimming shortened V by 3 bases and J by 5 bases, and 6 bases separated the two germline ends. In nucleotides, the CDR3 is TGTGCCAGCAGTTTCCCGGGAGATACGCAGTATTTT. Translation gives CASSFPGDTQYF.

This chain joins TRBV5-5 and TRBJ2-7; 8 bases are a match to TRBD2. V lost 4 bases and J lost 5; bases outside the gene matches: 11. Germline V gene data show CDR1 as SGHKS and CDR2 as YYEKEE (reference sequence). The CDR3 sequence is 15 residues long. The CDR3 reads CASSPGGLVIDEQYF. As DNA, the CDR3 is TGTGCCAGCAGCCCGGGGGGACTAGTGATTGACGAGCAGTACTTC.

The V gene is TRBV6-7, the J gene TRBJ1-2; D ambiguous. TRBV6-7 is labeled an ORF, and its function is uncertain. The CDR3 loop spans 13 amino acids. The V end lost 3 bases, the J end lost 0 bases, and 5 bases lay between the germline ends. The CDR3 sequence is CASSYSANYGYTF. In nucleotides, the CDR3 is TGTGCCAGCAGTTATAGCGCTAACTATGGCTACACCTTC.

As regards this clone: The sample holds other DNA sequences that translate to the same CDR3. The rearrangement links TRBV27 to TRBJ2-7; tentative D call: TRBD1 (7 bases). The CDR3 totals 13 residues. The germline V gene has CDR1 MNHEY and CDR2 SMNVEV (reference sequence). The V end was cut by 6 bases, the J end by 3 bases, with 12 bases between. The CDR3 nucleotides read TGTGCCAGCAGCGCGGGACAGAGCTACGAGCAGTACTTC. This gives the protein CASSAGQSYEQYF.

This rearrangement joins TRBV19 to TRBJ2-2; TRBD2 might be the D (5 bases). The germline gives CDR1 LNHDA, CDR2 SQIVND (reference sequence). V was trimmed by 7 bases and J by 6 bases, leaving 18 bases between them. The CDR3 is 15 residues long. The CDR3 bases are TGTGCCAGTACCGGGATGCTATGGTATCCCGGGGAGCTGTTTTTT. This gives the protein CASTGMLWYPGELFF.

V usage is TRBV27 and J usage is TRBJ1-1; 7 positions match TRBD1. The CDR3 sequence is 14 residues long. Trimming took 5 bases from V and 4 from J; bases not matched to a gene: 7. Germline-derived CDR1 and CDR2 are MNHEY and SMNVEV (reference sequence). CDR3 residues: CASSMTGMGTEAFF. CDR3 DNA sequence: TGTGCCAGCAGTATGACAGGGATGGGCACTGAAGCTTTCTTT.

This chain uses TRBV27 with TRBJ1-3; D possibly corresponds to TRBD1 (6 bases). The CDR3 covers 14 residues. Per the germline V gene, CDR1 is MNHEY and CDR2 is SMNVEV (reference sequence). V was pared by 3 bases and J by 2 bases, with 8 bases between. CDR3 in DNA: TGTGCCAGCAGTTTCCGGGGGCCTGGAAACACCATATATTTT. The encoded protein is CASSFRGPGNTIYF.

The chain couples TRBV27 to TRBJ2-5; 12 nucleotides align to TRBD2. Germline V gene data show CDR1 as MNHEY and CDR2 as SMNVEV (reference sequence). Unmatched junction bases numbered 7, after V lost 6 bases and J lost 5 bases. This CDR3 has 15 residues. CDR3 DNA sequence: TGTGCCAGCAGCCAAACTAGCGGGAGGTTTGAGACCCAGTACTTC. Amino acid sequence: CASSQTSGRFETQYF.

This chain uses TRBV2 with TRBJ1-4, with D unresolved. Trimming left V 4 bases short and J 4 bases short, with 13 bases between. The CDR3 runs 15 residues. Germline assignment: CDR1 SNHLY and CDR2 FYNNEI. This CDR3 reads CASSAERGFNEKLFF. The CDR3 DNA is TGTGCCAGCAGTGCGGAGCGAGGTTTTAATGAAAAACTGTTTTTT.

V gene TRBV30 combines with J gene TRBJ1-6; D is uncertain. CDR1 and CDR2 (germline): GTSNPN, SVGIG (reference sequence). The CDR3 covers 10 residues. The CDR3 is CAVWNSPLHF. The CDR3, as DNA: TGTGCAGTTTGGAATTCACCCCTCCACTTT.

The V gene is TRBV29-1, the J gene TRBJ2-1, with D possibly TRBD2 on 5 matching bases. The germline V gene encodes CDR1 SQVTM and CDR2 ANQGSEA. Trimming shortened V by 4 bases and J by 3 bases, and 13 bases separated the two germline ends. The CDR3 runs 14 residues. CDR3 sequence: CSVVGGSRYNEQFF. CDR3 in DNA: TGCAGCGTTGTTGGTGGGAGCCGCTACAATGAGCAGTTCTTC.

The chain links TRBV19 to TRBJ1-1; 7 bases match TRBD1. The CDR3 loop spans 14 amino acids. Germline V gene data show CDR1 as LNHDA and CDR2 as SQIVND (reference sequence). V lost 5 bases, J lost 7 bases, and 10 bases stayed unmatched. CDR3 sequence (DNA): TGTGCCAGTAGTGTCCAGACAGGGCTGGATGAAGCTTTCTTT. It yields the protein CASSVQTGLDEAFF. The full variable domain, completed using reference TRBV19 and TRBJ1-1, is DGGITQSPKYLFRKEGQNVTLSCEQNLNHDAMYWYRQDPGQGLRLIYYSQIVNDFQKGDIAEGYSVSREKKESFPLTVTSAQKNPTAFYLCASSVQTGLDEAFFGQGTRLTVV.

This chain connects TRBV25-1 to TRBJ2-3, with 13 bases aligning to TRBD2. The V and J ends lost 3 bases and 2 bases, in that order; junction bases with no gene match: 8. Germline assignment: CDR1 MGHDK and CDR2 SYGVNS. The CDR3 totals 18 residues. CDR3: CASSDGPGTSGITDTQYF. CDR3 nucleotides: TGTGCCAGCAGTGATGGCCCCGGGACTAGCGGGATCACAGATACGCAGTATTTT.

This chain connects TRBV5-4 to TRBJ2-7; the D call may be TRBD1 or TRBD2 (7 bases each). Germline lookup yields CDR1 SGHNT and CDR2 YYREEE (reference sequence). Trimming left V 3 bases short and J 5 bases short, with 21 bases between. This CDR3 contains 16 residues. The chain's CDR3 is CASSSSRGAGVDEQYF. The CDR3 nucleotides are TGTGCCAGCAGCTCTAGCAGGGGGGCGGGAGTCGACGAGCAGTACTTC.

V and J are TRBV27 and TRBJ2-7; 7 bases align to TRBD1. This CDR3 comprises 16 residues. Germline assignment: CDR1 MNHEY and CDR2 SMNVEV (reference sequence). Germline trimming cut 4 bases from V and 1 base from J; bases unmatched to any gene: 10. CDR3 bases: TGTGCCAGCAGTTCAACACCGGGGACAGCTTCCTACGAGCAGTACTTC. It specifies CASSSTPGTASYEQYF.

This clone was detected a few times. This CDR3 is CASSSFLAYEQYF. DNA of the CDR3: TGTGCCAGCAGCTCATTCCTAGCCTACGAGCAGTACTTC. The chain links TRBV28 to TRBJ2-7; no clear D. Trimming left V 6 bases short and J 2 bases short, with 11 bases between. Germline CDR1 is MDHEN and CDR2 is SYDVKM. The CDR3 spans 13 residues.

The chain links TRBV6-5 to TRBJ2-1; D is undetermined. This CDR3 has 11 amino acids. Germline CDR1 MNHEY, CDR2 SVGAGI. The V end lost 5 bases, the J end lost 10 bases, and 9 bases lay between the germline ends. CDR3 bases: TGTGCCAGCAGTGATGGCGGCGAGCAGTTCTTC. As protein: CASSDGGEQFF.

The genes are TRBV6-1 and TRBJ2-3, with D perhaps TRBD1 (6 bases). Germline assignment: CDR1 MNHNS and CDR2 SASEGT. Trimming shortened V by 10 bases and J by 3 bases, and 17 bases separated the two germline ends. The CDR3 runs 14 residues. Here the CDR3 reads CATTGLSRTDTQYF. CDR3 bases: TGTGCCACCACAGGGTTATCGAGGACAGATACGCAGTATTTT.

This rearrangement joins TRBV28 to TRBJ2-7, with 7 bases aligning to TRBD1. V trimming: 4 bases; J trimming: 0 bases; junction bases outside the gene matches: 9. There are 16 residues in the CDR3. CDR1 and CDR2 (germline): MDHEN, SYDVKM. The CDR3 loop reads CASSSRTGPSSYEQYF. CDR3 coding DNA: TGTGCCAGCAGTTCCCGGACAGGCCCCAGCTCCTACGAGCAGTACTTC.